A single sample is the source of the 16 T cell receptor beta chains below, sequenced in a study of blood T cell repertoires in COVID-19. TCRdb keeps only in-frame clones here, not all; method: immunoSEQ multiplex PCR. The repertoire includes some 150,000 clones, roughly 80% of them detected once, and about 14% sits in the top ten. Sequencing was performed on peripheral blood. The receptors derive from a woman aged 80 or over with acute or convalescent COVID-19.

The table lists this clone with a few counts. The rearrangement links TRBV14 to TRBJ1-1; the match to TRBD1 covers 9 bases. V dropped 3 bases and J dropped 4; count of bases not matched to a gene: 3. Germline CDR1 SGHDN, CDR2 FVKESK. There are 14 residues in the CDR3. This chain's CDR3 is CASSQQTGGTEAFF. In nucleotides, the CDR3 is TGTGCCAGCAGCCAGCAGACAGGGGGCACTGAAGCTTTCTTT.

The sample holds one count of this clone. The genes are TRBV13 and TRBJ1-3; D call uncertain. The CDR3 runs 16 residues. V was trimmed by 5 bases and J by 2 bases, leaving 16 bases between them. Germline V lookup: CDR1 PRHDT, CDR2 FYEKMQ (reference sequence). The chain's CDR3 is CASSLRRVDTGNTIYF. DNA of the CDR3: TGTGCCAGCAGCCTACGACGGGTCGATACTGGAAACACCATATATTTT. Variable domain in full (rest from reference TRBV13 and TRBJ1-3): AAGVIQSPRHLIKEKRETATLKCYPIPRHDTVYWYQQGPGQDPQFLISFYEKMQSDKGSIPDRFSAQQFSDYHSELNMSSLELGDSALYFCASSLRRVDTGNTIYFGEGSWLTVV.

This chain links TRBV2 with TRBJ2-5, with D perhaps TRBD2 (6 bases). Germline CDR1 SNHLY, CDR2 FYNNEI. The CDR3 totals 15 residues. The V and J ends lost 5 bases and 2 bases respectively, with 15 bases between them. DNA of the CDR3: TGTGCCAGCAGTTCCGGGACTGCCTTTCAAGAGACCCAGTACTTC. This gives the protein CASSSGTAFQETQYF. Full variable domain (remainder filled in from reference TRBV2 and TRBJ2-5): EPEVTQTPSHQVTQMGQEVILRCVPISNHLYFYWYRQILGQKVEFLVSFYNNEISEKSEIFDDQFSVERPDGSNFTLKIRSTKLEDSAMYFCASSSGTAFQETQYFGPGTRLLVL.

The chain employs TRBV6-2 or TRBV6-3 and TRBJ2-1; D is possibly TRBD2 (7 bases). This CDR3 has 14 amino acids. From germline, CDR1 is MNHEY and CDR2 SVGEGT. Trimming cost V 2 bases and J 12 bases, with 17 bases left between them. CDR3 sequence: CASSYGGAISRQFF. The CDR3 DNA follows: TGTGCCAGCAGTTACGGGGGGGCCATAAGTAGGCAGTTCTTC.

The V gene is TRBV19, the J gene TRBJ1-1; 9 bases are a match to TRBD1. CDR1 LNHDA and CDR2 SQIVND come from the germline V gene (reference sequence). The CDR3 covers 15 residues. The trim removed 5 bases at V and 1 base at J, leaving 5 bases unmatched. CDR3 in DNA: TGTGCCAGTAGTTCACGGGACAGGGCGAACACTGAAGCTTTCTTT. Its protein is CASSSRDRANTEAFF.

CDR3 in amino acids: CASSGGRGLSSGRAQKQFF. The CDR3 coding sequence is TGTGCCAGCAGTGGGGGGAGGGGGCTCTCTAGCGGGAGAGCCCAAAAGCAGTTCTTC. The V gene is TRBV28, the J gene TRBJ2-1, with 10 positions matching TRBD2. V was clipped by 5 bases and J by 11 bases; unmatched bases: 24. CDR1 MDHEN and CDR2 SYDVKM come from the germline V gene. This CDR3 is built from 19 residues.

The CDR3 region is CASRMTGNYGYTF. The CDR3 DNA follows: TGCGCCAGCAGGATGACAGGGAACTATGGCTACACCTTC. This rearrangement joins TRBV5-1 to TRBJ1-2; 7 bases are a match to TRBD1. This CDR3 spans 13 amino acids. Losses at the gene ends were 5 bases for V and 2 bases for J; bases not matched to a gene: 3. Germline CDR1 is SGHRS and CDR2 is YFSETQ.

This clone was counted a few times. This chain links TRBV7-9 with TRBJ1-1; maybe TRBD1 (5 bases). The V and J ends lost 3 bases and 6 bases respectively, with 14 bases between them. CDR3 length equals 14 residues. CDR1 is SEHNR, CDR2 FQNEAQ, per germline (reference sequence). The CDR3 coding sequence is TGTGCCAGCAGCTTTATCTTGCAAGGGGCTGAAGCTTTCTTT. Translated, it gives CASSFILQGAEAFF.

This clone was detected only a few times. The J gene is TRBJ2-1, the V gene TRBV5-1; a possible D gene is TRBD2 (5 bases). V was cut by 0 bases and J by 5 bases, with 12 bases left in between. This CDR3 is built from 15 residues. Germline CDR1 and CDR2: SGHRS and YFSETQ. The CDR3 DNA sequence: TGCGCCAGCAGCTTGGCGACTACCCGAAACAATGAGCAGTTCTTC. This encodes CASSLATTRNNEQFF.

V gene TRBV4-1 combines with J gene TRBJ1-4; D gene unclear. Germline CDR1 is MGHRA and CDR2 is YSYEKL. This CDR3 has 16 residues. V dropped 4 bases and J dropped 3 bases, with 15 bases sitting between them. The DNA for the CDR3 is TGCGCCAGCAGCCTTTCGCAGCCCGGAGCTAATGAAAAACTGTTTTTT. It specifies CASSLSQPGANEKLFF.

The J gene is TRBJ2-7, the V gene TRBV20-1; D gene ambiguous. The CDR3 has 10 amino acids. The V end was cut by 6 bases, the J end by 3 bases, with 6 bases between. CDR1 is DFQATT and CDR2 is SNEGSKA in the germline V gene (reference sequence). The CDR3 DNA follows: TGCAGTGCCGGAGACTACGAGCAGTACTTC. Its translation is CSAGDYEQYF.

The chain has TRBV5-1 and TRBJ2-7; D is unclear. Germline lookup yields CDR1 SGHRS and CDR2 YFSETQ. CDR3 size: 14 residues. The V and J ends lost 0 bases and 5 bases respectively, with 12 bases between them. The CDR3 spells CASSLDPRSDEQYF. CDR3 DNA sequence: TGCGCCAGCAGCTTGGATCCTAGATCCGACGAGCAGTACTTC. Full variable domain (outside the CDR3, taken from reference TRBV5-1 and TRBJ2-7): KAGVTQTPRYLIKTRGQQVTLSCSPISGHRSVSWYQQTPGQGLQFLFEYFSETQRNKGNFPGRFSGRQFSNSRSEMNVSTLELGDSALYLCASSLDPRSDEQYFGPGTRLTVT.

The CDR3 sequence is CASSESGTGKYEQYF. CDR3 coding DNA: TGTGCCAGCAGTGAATCGGGGACAGGGAAGTACGAGCAGTACTTC. The chain employs TRBV6-1 and TRBJ2-7; 9 nucleotides match TRBD1. This CDR3 is 15 amino acids long. The J segment lost 4 bases and the V segment lost 2 bases, leaving 6 bases of the junction unmatched. Germline loops: CDR1 MNHNS, CDR2 SASEGT.

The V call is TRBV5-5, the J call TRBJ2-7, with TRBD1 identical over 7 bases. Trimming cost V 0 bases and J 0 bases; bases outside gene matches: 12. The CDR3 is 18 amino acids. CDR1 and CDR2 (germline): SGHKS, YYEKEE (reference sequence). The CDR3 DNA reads TGTGCCAGCAGCTTGGCCGTGGCAGGGGGTATAATCTCCTACGAGCAGTACTTC. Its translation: CASSLAVAGGIISYEQYF.

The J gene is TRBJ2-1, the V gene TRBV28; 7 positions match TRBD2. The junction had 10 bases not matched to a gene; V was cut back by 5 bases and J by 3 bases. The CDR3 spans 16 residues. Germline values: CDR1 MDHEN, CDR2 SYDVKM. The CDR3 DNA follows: TGTGCCAGCAGTCCCGCCCCTAGCGGAAACTACAATGAGCAGTTCTTC. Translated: CASSPAPSGNYNEQFF. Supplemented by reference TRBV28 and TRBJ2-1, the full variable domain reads DVKVTQSSRYLVKRTGEKVFLECVQDMDHENMFWYRQDPGLGLRLIYFSYDVKMKEKGDIPEGYSVSREKKERFSLILESASTNQTSMYLCASSPAPSGNYNEQFFGPGTRLTVL.

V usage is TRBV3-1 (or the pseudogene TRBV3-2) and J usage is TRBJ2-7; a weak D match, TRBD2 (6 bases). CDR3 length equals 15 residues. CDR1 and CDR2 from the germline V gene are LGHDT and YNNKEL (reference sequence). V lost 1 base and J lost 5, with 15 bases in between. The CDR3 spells CASSQGAGNGDEQYF. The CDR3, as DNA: TGTGCCAGCAGCCAAGGGGCGGGGAACGGGGACGAGCAGTACTTC.